This T cell receptor (beta chain) came from a study of Ad26.COV2.S vaccination and SARS-CoV-2 variants. This clone was counted a single time. In germline, CDR1 is SGHRS, CDR2 YFSETQ. Trimming took 0 bases from V and 0 from J, leaving 8 bases between them. The length of the CDR3 is 15 residues. Only in-frame clones appear in the TCRdb table, and some are missing; sequencing was by immunoSEQ multiplex PCR. The data contain more than 300,000 clones, more than 85% of them singletons. Regarding treatment: 15 to 20 received Ad26.COV2.S at low or high dose, single or two shots; about 5 received placebo; per-sample allocation not given. Day 63 following the first vaccine or placebo injection was when the samples were taken.

The receptor's source is a person between 18 and 65 years old who received the Ad26.COV2.S COVID-19 vaccine or a placebo. The sample here was peripheral blood, taken in a trial of Ad26.COV2.S vaccine versus placebo. This chain joins TRBV5-1 and TRBJ2-3; D unresolved. The CDR3 spells CASSLEGGSTDTQYF. CDR3 coding DNA: TGCGCCAGCAGCTTGGAGGGTGGGAGCACAGATACGCAGTATTTT.